These T cell receptor beta chains were read from a single sample in a study of blood T cell repertoires in COVID-19. Sequencing used immunoSEQ multiplex PCR; TCRdb keeps in-frame clones, though not all of them. The sample lists roughly 440,000 clones, 70% to 90% occurring once. Material for sequencing was peripheral blood. The source of these receptors is a woman between 50 and 59 years old with COVID-19, enrolled during active disease. The CDR3 runs from the conserved cysteine through the conserved F or W. The D gene is left open where the match is weak. Expanded clones get a size class; other rows say once, few or many, or leave the size out.

.	TRBV24-1	TRBD2	TRBJ2-5	TGTGCCACCAGTGCCGGGGGGGTAAAGGTCGAGACCCAGTACTTC	CATSAGGVKVETQYF
.	TRBV12-5	.	TRBJ2-5	TGTGCTAGTGGTTTGGAATTTCAGGGGAAGACCCAGTACTTC	CASGLEFQGKTQYF
few	TRBV19	TRBD1	TRBJ1-5	TGTGCCAGTAGTATCTTCGAAACAGGGGGCAATCAGCCCCAGCATTTT	CASSIFETGGNQPQHF
.	TRBV11-2	TRBD1	TRBJ1-1	TGTGCCAGCAGTTATACCGGGACAGTGAACACTGAAGCTTTCTTT	CASSYTGTVNTEAFF
.	TRBV5-1	.	TRBJ1-1	TGCGCCAGCAGCCGACTACAGGGAAGGTCGGGCACTGAAGCTTTCTTT	CASSRLQGRSGTEAFF
.	TRBV15	.	TRBJ2-7	TGTGCCACCAGCAGAGATCCGCTAAAGTTCTCCTACGAGCAGTACTTC	CATSRDPLKFSYEQYF
.	TRBV19	.	TRBJ1-1	TGTGCCAGTAGTATGACTCAAGGGGACACTGAAGCTTTCTTT	CASSMTQGDTEAFF
once	TRBV19	.	TRBJ1-4	TGTGCCAGTAGTATGTCCCGGCCAACGGGAGGTGAAAAACTGTTTTTT	CASSMSRPTGGEKLFF
.	TRBV20-1	TRBD2	TRBJ2-1	TGCAGTGCTAGTTATTCCTCTAGCGGGGGATACAATGAGCAGTTCTTC	CSASYSSSGGYNEQFF
.	TRBV19	.	TRBJ1-5	TGTGCCAGTAGTATAGTGCAGGGCAATCAGCCCCAGCATTTT	CASSIVQGNQPQHF
.	TRBV7-9	TRBD1	TRBJ2-7	TGTGCCAGCAGCTACCACACAGGGGAGAGCTCCTACGAGCAGTACTTC	CASSYHTGESSYEQYF
.	TRBV6-5	TRBD1	TRBJ2-7	TGTGCCAGCAGTTACTCCCGACAGGGCCAGAGGGAGCAGTACTTC	CASSYSRQGQREQYF
.	TRBV3-1/TRBV3-2	.	TRBJ2-2	TGTGCCAGCAGCCAAATATGGGGCAGGGCGAACACCGGGGAGCTGTTTTTT	CASSQIWGRANTGELFF
.	TRBV6-5	.	TRBJ1-1	TGTGCCAGCAGTTACTTCGGGGTGAACACTGAAGCTTTCTTT	CASSYFGVNTEAFF
.	TRBV20-1	.	TRBJ1-5	TGCAGTGCTAGTTACGGGCGGGCCCAGCATTTT	CSASYGRAQHF
.	TRBV3-1/TRBV3-2	.	TRBJ1-2	TGTGCCAGCAGCAAAGGAGGCTATGGCTACACCTTC	CASSKGGYGYTF
.	TRBV6-5	.	TRBJ1-2	TGTGCCAGCAGTTACAGGGGCGACGGCTACACCTTC	CASSYRGDGYTF
.	TRBV24-1	.	TRBJ1-2	TGTGCCACCAGTGATGGAGGGTCGGGCTACACCTTC	CATSDGGSGYTF
.	TRBV4-1	.	TRBJ1-1	TGCGCCAGCAGCCAAGATCAGGGATTGAACACTGAAGCTTTCTTT	CASSQDQGLNTEAFF
.	TRBV19	TRBD1	TRBJ1-3	TGTGCCAGTAAGGTGACAGGGGGCCTATACTCTGGAAACACCATATATTTT	CASKVTGGLYSGNTIYF
few	TRBV24-1	.	TRBJ1-1	TGTGCCTCCCGGGCGAGACCGGGACAAAGACGGTTCTTT	CASRARPGQRRFF
.	TRBV11-2	TRBD1	TRBJ1-1	TGTGCCAGCACCGACAGGGGATATGAAGCTTTCTTT	CASTDRGYEAFF
.	TRBV2	.	TRBJ2-3	TGTGCCAGCAGGAAACTAGCCTTGATCAACACAGATACGCAGTATTTT	CASRKLALINTDTQYF
once	TRBV3-1/TRBV3-2	.	TRBJ2-7	TGTGCCAGCAGCCAAGATCGGGGCGAGCAGTACTTC	CASSQDRGEQYF
.	TRBV5-1	TRBD2	TRBJ2-7	TGCGCCAGCACTTATAGCGGGACCCCAGGAGAGCAGTACTTC	CASTYSGTPGEQYF
few	TRBV6-5	.	TRBJ1-2	TGTGCCAGCGTCCGTGGGAAACAGGGAGGCTACACCTTC	CASVRGKQGGYTF
.	TRBV4-1	.	TRBJ2-4	TGCGCCAGCAGCCAAGATCACGCGGCGCGGGGCATTCAGTACTTC	CASSQDHAARGIQYF
few	TRBV19	TRBD2	TRBJ2-3	TGTGCCAGTAGTAGGGGACTAGCGGTCACAGATACGCAGTATTTT	CASSRGLAVTDTQYF
.	TRBV2	TRBD1	TRBJ1-1	TGTGCCAGCAGCCTCCCCGGGACAGTGAACACTGAAGCTTTCTTT	CASSLPGTVNTEAFF
.	TRBV28	.	TRBJ2-7	TGTGCCAGCAGTGAGGACATTAATCGAATCTCAGACTACGAGCAGTACTTC	CASSEDINRISDYEQYF
.	TRBV7-9	TRBD1	TRBJ2-1	TGTGCCAGCAGCCCAGGACAGGGCCCTACAATGGGGCAGTTCTTC	CASSPGQGPTMGQFF
.	TRBV5-5	TRBD1	TRBJ2-7	TGTGCCAGCAGCTTAGGGACAGGGAGATACGAGCAGTACTTC	CASSLGTGRYEQYF
.	TRBV30	.	TRBJ1-1	TGTGCCTGGAGTGTTGGGGCAGGGGTGACTGAAGCTTTCTTT	CAWSVGAGVTEAFF
.	TRBV18	TRBD2	TRBJ2-3	TGTGCCAGCTCACCAGGACTAGTTAGCACAGATACGCAGTATTTT	CASSPGLVSTDTQYF
.	TRBV11-2	TRBD1	TRBJ1-5	TGTGCCAGCAGCTTGGACAGGGGTCGGGGGCAGCCCCAGCATTTT	CASSLDRGRGQPQHF
.	TRBV2	TRBD1	TRBJ1-1	TGTGCCAGCAGGGAGCGGGACAGGCGATACACTGAAGCTTTCTTT	CASRERDRRYTEAFF
.	TRBV6-6	TRBD1	TRBJ1-5	TGTGCCAGCAGACCGGACAGGGGAAGCAATCAGCCCCAGCATTTT	CASRPDRGSNQPQHF
.	TRBV6-6	TRBD2	TRBJ2-2	TGTGCCTCCCCGGGGGGTGGCACCGGGGAGCTGTTTTTT	CASPGGGTGELFF
few	TRBV2	.	TRBJ2-1	TGTGCCAGCAGTGTGGGGGCGCGAGAGCAGTTCTTC	CASSVGAREQFF
medium-sized	TRBV7-9	TRBD1	TRBJ1-1	TGTGCCAGCAGCGACCCCACCGGGACAGGGAACACTGAAGCTTTCTTT	CASSDPTGTGNTEAFF
.	TRBV11-1	TRBD1	TRBJ2-7	TGTGCCAGCAGCAACAAACAGGGGGTTACCTACGAGCAGTACTTC	CASSNKQGVTYEQYF
once	TRBV6-5	TRBD1	TRBJ1-5	TGTGCCAGCAGAGATACAGGGGTCGTCCATCAGCCCCAGCATTTT	CASRDTGVVHQPQHF
.	TRBV19	.	TRBJ1-1	TGTGCCAGTAGTCCCGAGACAGAAGGGAACACTGAAGCTTTCTTT	CASSPETEGNTEAFF
.	TRBV27	TRBD1	TRBJ2-7	TGTGCCAGCAGTGACAGGGGTGGCCCCTTATACGAGCAGTACTTC	CASSDRGGPLYEQYF
.	TRBV10-3	.	TRBJ1-6	TGTGCCACCTGTATAGACCCCGGGGTAGGGAATTCACCCCTCCACTTT	CATCIDPGVGNSPLHF
.	TRBV9	.	TRBJ1-1	TGTGCCAGCAGCGTAGCGGGTTCGGGGGGCGTTTGGTCTACTGAAGCTTTCTTT	CASSVAGSGGVWSTEAFF
.	TRBV3-1/TRBV3-2	TRBD2	TRBJ2-7	TGTGCCAGTGGGACCACTAGCGGGGGAACCTACGAGCAGTACTTC	CASGTTSGGTYEQYF
.	TRBV27	TRBD1	TRBJ1-2	TGTGCCAGCAGCAGGGGGACAGGACTTAGTGGCTACACCTTC	CASSRGTGLSGYTF